The 22 T cell receptor beta chains listed next were all sequenced from one sample in a study of T cells in Graves' hyperthyroidism and ophthalmopathy. RNA transcripts served as the template for amplifying TCR beta CDR3 regions. Primed by the HTBI set, a first-round RT-PCR was run on the TCR CDR3. TCRdb re-called the multiplex PCR reads through MiXCR, storing one row per CDR3 protein. Found here are approximately 640,000 distinct CDR3 sequences, around a sixth of them singletons; the top ten hold around 16%. Sequenced input: blood. Receptors were obtained from a man aged 45-65 years with Graves' hyperthyroidism.

In its sample, this clonotype was seen many times. V and J are TRBV28 and TRBJ1-5; D is uncertain. Between the trimmed V and J ends, which lost 2 bases and 1 base, there was a span of 9 bases. CDR3 size: 15 residues. The germline V gene has CDR1 MDHEN and CDR2 SYDVKM. The CDR3 coding sequence is TGTGCCAGCAGTTTAATGGGCGTAAGCAATCAGCCCCAGCATTTT. This encodes CASSLMGVSNQPQHF.

This clonotype was found many times. The chain combines TRBV2 with TRBJ2-7; the D gene could be TRBD1 or TRBD2 (5 bases each). Germline lookup yields CDR1 SNHLY and CDR2 FYNNEI. V was trimmed by 6 bases and J by 0 bases, leaving 18 bases between them. The CDR3 spans 16 residues. CDR3 in DNA: TGTGCCAGCAGGGAGGCCGGGACCGTAGTCTCCTACGAGCAGTACTTC. It codes for CASREAGTVVSYEQYF. Using reference TRBV2 and TRBJ2-7 for the parts outside the CDR3, the full variable domain is EPEVTQTPSHQVTQMGQEVILRCVPISNHLYFYWYRQILGQKVEFLVSFYNNEISEKSEIFDDQFSVERPDGSNFTLKIRSTKLEDSAMYFCASREAGTVVSYEQYFGPGTRLTVT.

The J gene is TRBJ2-7, the V gene TRBV12-3 or TRBV12-4, with TRBD2 matching over 14 bases. V lost 5 bases to trimming and J lost 3 bases; unmatched junction nucleotides: 15. The CDR3 is 19 residues long. This chain's CDR3 is CASSLLGLAGGLSLYEQYF. CDR3 sequence (DNA): TGTGCCAGCAGTCTTCTCGGACTAGCGGGAGGCCTGTCTCTCTACGAGCAGTACTTC.

This clonotype was counted a few times. The V gene is TRBV19, the J gene TRBJ1-5; D not certain. The V gene's germline CDR1 is LNHDA and CDR2 SQIVND (reference sequence). This CDR3 spans 14 amino acids. Trimming shortened V by 10 bases and J by 1 base, and 14 bases separated the two germline ends. CDR3 protein: CATTAWESNQPQHF. In DNA form, the CDR3 reads TGTGCCACCACTGCCTGGGAAAGCAATCAGCCCCAGCATTTT.

At least ten counts were recorded for this clonotype. The rearrangement uses TRBV12-3 or TRBV12-4 and TRBJ1-2; the D gene is possibly TRBD1 (6 bases). This CDR3 comprises 15 residues. Trimming left V 5 bases short and J 2 bases short, with 15 bases between. DNA of the CDR3: TGTGCCAGCAGTGACTATGGACAGCTCAACTATGGCTACACCTTC. Translated: CASSDYGQLNYGYTF.

This clonotype has at least ten counts. The V gene is TRBV30, the J gene TRBJ1-2; D call uncertain. The CDR3 contains 14 residues. Trimming took 3 bases from V and 4 from J, leaving 15 bases between them. In germline, CDR1 is GTSNPN, CDR2 SVGIG (reference sequence). The CDR3 here is CAWSLGQASYGYTF. In DNA form, the CDR3 reads TGTGCCTGGAGCCTCGGGCAGGCCTCCTATGGCTACACCTTC.

This clonotype was observed a few times. This chain connects TRBV7-9 to TRBJ1-2, with TRBD1 identical over 9 bases. Trimming at V came to 4 bases and at J to 4 bases, leaving 10 bases not matched to a gene. Per germline, CDR1 SEHNR and CDR2 FQNEAQ (reference sequence). The CDR3 consists of 16 residues. CDR3 loop: CASSSPGTGISYGYTF. The CDR3 DNA reads as TGTGCCAGCAGCTCCCCCGGGACAGGGATCTCCTATGGCTACACCTTC. Drawing the rest from reference TRBV7-9 and TRBJ1-2, the complete variable domain is DTGVSQNPRHKITKRGQNVTFRCDPISEHNRLYWYRQTLGQGPEFLTYFQNEAQLEKSRLLSDRFSAERPKGSFSTLEIQRTEQGDSAMYLCASSSPGTGISYGYTFGSGTRLTVV.

This clonotype was counted ten times or more. V and J are TRBV12-3 or TRBV12-4 and TRBJ2-7; 10 nucleotides match TRBD1. The ends lost 7 bases at V and 1 base at J; junction bases unmatched: 4. The CDR3 loop spans 14 amino acids. The DNA for the CDR3 is TGTGCCAGCACCCGGACAGGGGGGTCCTACGAGCAGTACTTC. Translation gives CASTRTGGSYEQYF.

This clonotype occurred many times. The chain combines TRBV7-2 with TRBJ2-1; 8 bases line up with TRBD2. CDR1 and CDR2 from the germline V gene are SGHTA and FQGNSA. V was clipped by 6 bases and J by 13 bases; unmatched bases: 8. This CDR3 region has 12 residues. The chain's CDR3 is CASSLLAVDQFF. CDR3 bases: TGTGCCAGCAGTTTACTAGCGGTGGATCAGTTCTTC.

The rearrangement joins TRBV28 to TRBJ1-4; D call uncertain. Germline V gene lookup returns CDR1 MDHEN and CDR2 SYDVKM. The CDR3 totals 15 residues. The V gene lost 4 bases and the J gene lost 4 bases, with 13 bases spanning the gap. The CDR3 spells CASSSRTAFNEKLFF. CDR3 DNA: TGTGCCAGCAGTTCAAGGACGGCCTTTAATGAAAAACTGTTTTTT.

The V and J genes are TRBV7-3 and TRBJ1-2; no firm D call. Germline CDR1 is SGHTA and CDR2 is FQGTGA. The CDR3 totals 13 residues. Trimming left V 2 bases short and J 4 bases short, with 8 bases between. The CDR3 bases are TGTGCCAGCAGCTTAGATATCGGCTATGGCTACACCTTC. Translating it yields CASSLDIGYGYTF.

This clonotype was detected many times. The CDR3 region has the DNA TGCGCCAGCAGCTTGATCAGGGCAGACACTGAAGCTTTCTTT. Its translation: CASSLIRADTEAFF. This chain links TRBV5-1 with TRBJ1-1, with a possible D match to TRBD1 (5 bases). Between the trimmed V and J ends, which lost 1 base and 3 bases, there was a span of 10 bases. There are 14 residues in the CDR3. Germline CDR1 reads SGHRS; CDR2 reads YFSETQ.

In this sample, this clonotype turned up a few times. The chain couples TRBV20-1 to TRBJ2-4; TRBD1 is a possible D gene (6 bases). Looked up from germline, CDR1 is DFQATT and CDR2 is SNEGSKA (reference sequence). CDR3 length equals 13 residues. Trimming removed 3 bases at V and 6 bases at J, with 12 bases between. The CDR3 nucleotides read TGCAGTGCTAGTTATGGCAGGGGAAACATTCAGTACTTC. Translation gives CSASYGRGNIQYF.

The chain couples TRBV5-4 to TRBJ2-7; 14 bases align to TRBD2. The CDR3 loop spans 15 amino acids. Germline assignment: CDR1 SGHNT and CDR2 YYREEE (reference sequence). Trimming removed 4 bases from V and 7 bases from J; junction bases left unmatched: 7. CDR3 sequence reads: CASSRGLAGASEQYF. The CDR3 nucleotides are TGTGCCAGCAGCCGGGGACTAGCGGGAGCAAGTGAGCAGTACTTC. Full variable domain (rest looked up from reference TRBV5-4 and TRBJ2-7): ETGVTQSPTHLIKTRGQQVTLRCSSQSGHNTVSWYQQALGQGPQFIFQYYREEENGRGNFPPRFSGLQFPNYSSELNVNALELDDSALYLCASSRGLAGASEQYFGPGTRLTVT.

V gene TRBV27 combines with J gene TRBJ2-1; D not certain. The V gene's germline CDR1 is MNHEY and CDR2 SMNVEV (reference sequence). Between the trimmed V and J ends, which lost 5 bases and 0 bases, there was a span of 14 bases. This CDR3 has 16 amino acids. This CDR3 is CASSPRLAGSYNEQFF. The CDR3 nucleotides are TGTGCCAGCAGTCCCCGATTAGCAGGCTCCTACAATGAGCAGTTCTTC.

By proportion, this clonotype is medium-sized. The CDR3 here is CAWSVKGGYGNEQYF. The CDR3 nucleotides are TGTGCCTGGAGTGTAAAGGGGGGTTACGGGAACGAGCAGTACTTC. The rearrangement links TRBV30 to TRBJ2-7; tentatively, D is TRBD1 or TRBD2 (6 bases each). There are 15 residues in the CDR3. The ends were cut back, 0 bases at V and 5 bases at J, with 17 bases in the middle. Looked up from germline, CDR1 is GTSNPN and CDR2 is SVGIG (reference sequence).

Ten or more counts support this clonotype. The chain links TRBV2 to TRBJ2-3, with a weak D call TRBD2 (5 bases). Germline CDR1 SNHLY, CDR2 FYNNEI. V lost 7 bases and J 4 bases, leaving 15 bases between the germline ends. This CDR3 has 14 residues. CDR3 in DNA: TGTGCCAGCACCCTGGGCGAGGGCTCAGATACGCAGTATTTT. This sequence encodes CASTLGEGSDTQYF.

This clonotype was picked up a small number of times. The chain carries TRBV5-4 and TRBJ2-5; D perhaps matches TRBD1 (6 bases). Germline CDR1 reads SGHNT; CDR2 reads YYREEE (reference sequence). The CDR3 runs 14 residues. Trimming removed 0 bases from V and 5 bases from J, with 11 bases in between. The DNA for the CDR3 is TGTGCCAGCAGCTTGGTTTGGGACATGGAGACCCAGTACTTC. Translation: CASSLVWDMETQYF.

Remarks on this clonotype: One base away lies a much larger clone, so this may be a sequencing read error. The rearrangement uses TRBV27 and TRBJ1-1; 9 bases are shared with TRBD1. The CDR3 loop spans 14 amino acids. V was pared by 3 bases and J by 7 bases, with 6 bases of the junction left unmatched. Germline lookup yields CDR1 MNHEY and CDR2 SMNVEV (reference sequence). Written as DNA, the CDR3 is TGTGCCAGCAGTTTTCTGGGACAGGGCCTTGAAGCTTTCTTT. It translates to CASSFLGQGLEAFF.

At least ten counts were recorded for this clonotype. The chain is built from TRBV6-6 and TRBJ2-1; TRBD1 or TRBD2 may be the D gene (5 bases each). The germline V and J ends were trimmed by 0 bases and 6 bases, with 15 bases remaining between them. This CDR3 is built from 16 residues. The germline V gene encodes CDR1 MNHNY and CDR2 SVGAGI (reference sequence). The CDR3 nucleotides are TGTGCCAGCAGTTACTCCGGGACCCTAAGGCTCAATGAGCAGTTCTTC. It translates to CASSYSGTLRLNEQFF.

This clonotype was counted many times. V gene TRBV19 combines with J gene TRBJ2-1; weak D call: TRBD2 (6 bases). Trimming left V 6 bases short and J 1 base short, with 13 bases between. CDR3 length equals 15 residues. The germline gives CDR1 LNHDA, CDR2 SQIVND (reference sequence). CDR3 DNA sequence: TGTGCCAGTAGCTTGACTAGTTTATCCTACAATGAGCAGTTCTTC. Protein: CASSLTSLSYNEQFF.

This clonotype was seen repeatedly, ten times or more. The gene calls are TRBV7-9 and TRBJ1-1; 7 positions agree with TRBD1. This CDR3 has 14 amino acids. Germline CDR1 SEHNR, CDR2 FQNEAQ (reference sequence). After removal of 6 bases from V and 4 bases from J, the junction contained 8 bases not matched to a gene. CDR3 sequence (DNA): TGTGCCAGCAGACGACAGGGCTTAGGCACTGAAGCTTTCTTT. Translating it yields CASRRQGLGTEAFF.